The 7 T cell receptor beta chains listed next were all sequenced from one sample in a study of Graves' ophthalmopathy and Graves' hyperthyroidism. CDR3 regions of TCR beta were amplified from RNA transcripts. The authors performed first-round RT-PCR with HTBI primers and then a second-round multiplex PCR. TCRdb reanalysed the multiplex PCR reads using MiXCR and keeps one entry per CDR3 protein. The profile shows some 380,000 distinct CDR3 sequences, roughly 15% of them singletons. Sequenced sample: peripheral blood. The receptors originated from a woman aged 18-30 years with stable Graves' hyperthyroidism.

Here the CDR3 DNA reads TGTGCCAGCAGCAAAGGGGTGAACTACGAGCAGTACTTC. Its translation: CASSKGVNYEQYF. V gene TRBV6-1 combines with J gene TRBJ2-7; D perhaps matches TRBD1 (5 bases). The CDR3 totals 13 residues. V was cut by 6 bases and J by 3 bases, with 12 bases left in between. From germline, CDR1 is MNHNS and CDR2 SASEGT.

At least ten counts were recorded for this clonotype. The genes are TRBV12-3 or TRBV12-4 and TRBJ2-7, with D perhaps matching TRBD1 or TRBD2 (5 bases each). This CDR3 has 14 amino acids. The V and J ends lost 6 bases and 5 bases respectively, with 17 bases between them. The CDR3 nucleotides are TGTGCCAGCAGCCCAGGGTCTCCCGGGGACGAGCAGTACTTC. This gives the protein CASSPGSPGDEQYF.

This clonotype occurred many times. V and J are TRBV24-1 and TRBJ1-1, with D hard to call. Germline CDR1 is KGHDR and CDR2 is SFDVKD. CDR3 length: 13 amino acids. Between the trimmed V and J ends, which lost 1 base and 4 bases, there was a span of 6 bases. The CDR3 nucleotides read TGTGCCACCAGTGATTTAGGATTCACTGAAGCTTTCTTT. This sequence encodes CATSDLGFTEAFF.

The chain has TRBV12-3 or TRBV12-4 and TRBJ1-3, with a tentative D call TRBD1 (6 bases). V shed 8 bases and J shed 0 bases, with 8 bases lying between them. The CDR3 extends over 13 amino acids. The CDR3 spells CASADSSGNTIYF. CDR3 nucleotide sequence: TGTGCCAGCGCGGACAGCTCTGGAAACACCATATATTTT.

The rearrangement uses TRBV12-3 or TRBV12-4 and TRBJ2-7; the match to TRBD1 covers 7 bases. The CDR3 consists of 14 residues. V shed 6 bases, J shed 4 bases, and the junction held 9 bases outside the gene matches. CDR3 bases: TGTGCCAGCAGCCCGAAGGGGGCGCCTTACGAGCAGTACTTC. It is translated as CASSPKGAPYEQYF.

The sample holds a few counts of this clonotype. V and J are TRBV14 and TRBJ2-5, with D uncertain. V was shortened by 1 base and J by 4 bases, with 13 bases between the two germline ends. The germline V gene encodes CDR1 SGHDN and CDR2 FVKESK. This CDR3 has 15 amino acids. CDR3 sequence (DNA): TGTGCCAGCAGCCAAGCCATTGGGGTTCCAGAGACCCAGTACTTC. This sequence encodes CASSQAIGVPETQYF. Variable domain in full (rest from reference TRBV14 and TRBJ2-5): EAGVTQFPSHSVIEKGQTVTLRCDPISGHDNLYWYRRVMGKEIKFLLHFVKESKQDESGMPNNRFLAERTGGTYSTLKVQPAELEDSGVYFCASSQAIGVPETQYFGPGTRLLVL.

This clonotype was observed many times. The V call is TRBV12-3 or TRBV12-4, the J call TRBJ1-1; TRBD1 aligns across 8 bases. V lost 3 bases to trimming and J lost 1 base; unmatched junction nucleotides: 1. CDR3 length: 14 residues. The CDR3 region is CASSLTGENTEAFF. The CDR3 DNA sequence: TGTGCCAGCAGTTTGACAGGGGAGAACACTGAAGCTTTCTTT.